Listed here are 31 T cell receptor beta chains from one sample, sequenced in a study of STAT3 mutations in large granular lymphocyte leukemia. Study results and limitations: In T-cell large granular lymphocyte leukemia, about half of patients showed multiple immunodominant subclonotypes.

TCRdb keeps only in-frame clones here, not all; method: immunoSEQ multiplex PCR. The table shows 1,500 to 2,000 clones, with roughly 69% occurring only once. Antigen specificity for these receptors is unknown. The sample comprised peripheral blood mononuclear cells. Receptor source: a man between 60 and 70 years old with T-cell large granular lymphocyte leukemia. Some clones in this sample may be carry-over from other donors' samples.

This chain uses TRBV4-2 with TRBJ2-5, with 7 bases matching TRBD2. Germline V gene data show CDR1 as LGHNA and CDR2 as YNFKEQ. The CDR3 consists of 14 residues. V shed 6 bases and J 5 bases; nucleotides not matched to a gene: 9. CDR3 loop: CASRKGGEEETQYF. CDR3 bases: TGTGCCAGCAGAAAGGGAGGGGAGGAGGAGACCCAGTACTTC.

The J gene is TRBJ1-2, the V gene TRBV5-6; D not certain. The CDR3 sequence is 14 residues long. The V gene's germline CDR1 is SGHDT and CDR2 YYEEEE. Trimming removed 2 bases at V and 2 bases at J, with 10 bases between. In nucleotides, the CDR3 is TGTGCCAGCAGCTTCGTTGGCCCCAACTATGGCTACACCTTC. It yields the protein CASSFVGPNYGYTF.

The V gene is TRBV7-2, the J gene TRBJ1-2, with D possibly matching TRBD1 (5 bases). The V gene lost 3 bases and the J gene lost 6 bases, with 14 bases spanning the gap. The germline gives CDR1 SGHTA, CDR2 FQGNSA. This CDR3 has 14 residues. The CDR3 nucleotides are TGTGCCAGCAGCTTTCAGGGAAGGGTAAATGGCTACACCTTC. Translated: CASSFQGRVNGYTF.

This chain joins TRBV9 and TRBJ2-3, with 7 bases that match TRBD2. The length of the CDR3 is 14 residues. CDR1 and CDR2 from the germline V gene are SGDLS and YYNGEE. With 2 bases clipped from V and 3 bases from J, the junction kept 3 bases outside the gene matches. The CDR3 bases are TGTGCCAGCAGCGTCAGCGGGGCGACAGATACGCAGTATTTT. The encoded protein is CASSVSGATDTQYF.

This clone was picked up a small number of times. The CDR3 sequence is CASSPKWGTNYGYTF. CDR3 in DNA: TGTGCCAGCAGCCCAAAGTGGGGAACTAACTATGGCTACACCTTC. The chain has TRBV7-6 and TRBJ1-2; D not resolved. The CDR3 has 15 amino acids. Germline V gives CDR1 SGHVS, CDR2 FNYEAQ. The ends were cut back, 5 bases at V and 0 bases at J, with 13 bases in the middle.

V gene TRBV18 combines with J gene TRBJ2-7, with TRBD1 matching 10 bases. The CDR3 totals 13 residues. Looked up from germline, CDR1 is KGHSH and CDR2 is LQKENI. The V gene end was trimmed by 3 bases and the J gene end by 9 bases; junction bases not matched to a gene: 5. The CDR3 reads CASSPRDRGWQYF. CDR3 DNA sequence: TGTGCCAGCTCACCCCGGGACAGGGGTTGGCAGTACTTC.

With regard to this clone: One junction end does not reproduce the germline sequence, and a read error may be involved. This sequence joins TRBV7-9 and TRBJ2-5; no clear D. The CDR3 loop spans 11 amino acids. CDR1 and CDR2 (germline): SEHNR, FQNEAQ (reference sequence). CDR3 residues: CASSLGLVTDF. The CDR3 bases are TGTGCCAGCAGCTTAGGACTGGTAACGGACTTC.

This clone occurred a few times. In nucleotides, the CDR3 is TGTGCCAGCAGCTTAGTGATAGATACGCAGTATTTT. It codes for CASSLVIDTQYF. The chain is built from TRBV7-9 and TRBJ2-3; D gene ambiguous. CDR1 SEHNR and CDR2 FQNEAQ come from the germline V gene (reference sequence). Trimming cost V 1 base and J 5 bases, with 4 bases left between them. The CDR3 sequence is 12 residues long.

This clone was picked up one time. The chain carries TRBV5-4 and TRBJ2-7, with D tentatively TRBD1 (6 bases). Per germline, CDR1 SGHNT and CDR2 YYREEE (reference sequence). With 5 bases removed from V and 0 bases from J, the gap between germline ends came to 12 bases. This CDR3 contains 14 residues. The CDR3 protein is CASRGGQSSYEQYF. For the CDR3, the DNA is TGTGCCAGCAGAGGAGGACAGAGCTCCTACGAGCAGTACTTC.

This clone was counted a few times. The CDR3 loop reads CAWSVRLESGYTF. The CDR3 coding sequence is TGTGCCTGGAGTGTAAGGCTGGAAAGTGGCTACACCTTC. The V gene is TRBV30, the J gene TRBJ1-2; D is undetermined. The CDR3 totals 13 residues. V dropped 0 bases and J dropped 7 bases, with 12 bases sitting between them. Germline V gene sequence: CDR1 GTSNPN, CDR2 SVGIG (reference sequence).

The rearrangement joins TRBV5-1 to TRBJ1-6; TRBD1 agrees at 9 bases. Germline V gene lookup returns CDR1 SGHRS and CDR2 YFSETQ. V gave up 0 bases and J gave up 9 bases; unmatched junction bases: 7. CDR3 length: 16 residues. This CDR3 reads CASSLGAGTGSSPLHF. DNA of the CDR3: TGCGCCAGCAGCTTGGGGGCCGGGACAGGGAGTTCACCCCTCCACTTT.

The V call is TRBV7-9, the J call TRBJ1-6; D is possibly TRBD1 (6 bases). V was shortened by 8 bases and J by 6 bases, with 14 bases between the two germline ends. Germline CDR1 reads SEHNR; CDR2 reads FQNEAQ (reference sequence). This CDR3 has 14 amino acids. As DNA, the CDR3 is TGTGCCAGCGTCGGCAGGGGAAGTAATTCACCCCTCCACTTT. Translation gives CASVGRGSNSPLHF.

The V and J genes are TRBV6-6 and TRBJ2-7; 9 bases align to TRBD2. The CDR3 spans 11 residues. In germline, CDR1 is MNHNY, CDR2 SVGAGI (reference sequence). CDR3 DNA: TGTTCTAGCGGGGTCGCCTACGAGCAGTACTTC. Amino acids: CSSGVAYEQYF.

This clone was recorded only once. The rearrangement joins TRBV6-6 to TRBJ2-7; D call uncertain. Trimming removed 4 bases at V and 3 bases at J, with 7 bases between. Germline-derived CDR1 and CDR2 are MNHNY and SVGAGI (reference sequence). The CDR3 consists of 12 residues. In DNA, the CDR3 is TGTGCCAGCAGTTTTACTAACTACGAGCAGTACTTC. It is translated as CASSFTNYEQYF.

This chain links TRBV5-1 with TRBJ2-7; 7 bases align to TRBD1. After removal of 4 bases from V and 2 bases from J, the junction contained 3 bases not matched to a gene. This CDR3 has 13 residues. Germline-derived CDR1 and CDR2 are SGHRS and YFSETQ. The CDR3 here is CASSLDRAYEQYF. The CDR3 bases are TGCGCCAGCAGCCTCGACAGGGCCTACGAGCAGTACTTC.

J is TRBJ2-5 and V is TRBV7-9, with no clear D. Germline V gene lookup returns CDR1 SEHNR and CDR2 FQNEAQ (reference sequence). The CDR3 length is 10 residues. V was clipped by 11 bases and J by 5 bases, with 9 bases between them. CDR3 residues: CASGRETQYF. CDR3 DNA sequence: TGTGCCTCCGGCCGGGAGACCCAGTACTTC.

The CDR3 coding sequence is TGTGCCAGCAGTTATCAGCAGACCCAGTACTTC. Protein: CASSYQQTQYF. V is TRBV6-6 and J is TRBJ2-5; no clear D. Germline CDR1 reads MNHNY; CDR2 reads SVGAGI (reference sequence). The CDR3 runs to 11 residues. Trimming stripped 3 bases from V and 6 bases from J, with 5 bases between.

This chain links TRBV5-1 with TRBJ2-7; 12 bases agree with TRBD1. Germline values: CDR1 SGHRS, CDR2 YFSETQ. The ends lost 3 bases at V and 7 bases at J; junction bases unmatched: 5. The CDR3 length is 14 residues. As DNA, the CDR3 is TGCGCCAGCAGCTCGGGACAGGGGGCGTGGGAGCAGTACTTC. Translated, it gives CASSSGQGAWEQYF.

The rearrangement uses TRBV4-1 and TRBJ1-1; 7 positions agree with TRBD1. V shed 0 bases, J shed 1 base, and the junction held 5 bases outside the gene matches. The germline CDR1 and CDR2 sequences are MGHRA and YSYEKL. This CDR3 has 16 amino acids. CDR3 region: CASSQDEGQTNTEAFF. The DNA for the CDR3 is TGCGCCAGCAGCCAAGATGAGGGACAGACGAACACTGAAGCTTTCTTT.

A few counts support this clone. The rearrangement links TRBV5-1 to TRBJ1-2; 7 nucleotides align to TRBD1. From germline, CDR1 is SGHRS and CDR2 YFSETQ. With 3 bases clipped from V and 6 bases from J, the junction kept 14 bases outside the gene matches. This CDR3 contains 16 residues. CDR3 protein: CASSSGSEGAYDGYTF. CDR3 nucleotides: TGCGCCAGCAGCTCAGGGTCGGAGGGGGCGTATGATGGCTACACCTTC.

The V gene is TRBV18, the J gene TRBJ2-1; 8 nucleotides agree with TRBD1. Trimming at V came to 4 bases and at J to 9 bases, leaving 11 bases not matched to a gene. The CDR3 is 15 amino acids. The V gene's germline CDR1 is KGHSH and CDR2 LQKENI. The CDR3 is CASSLQGAPHGEQFF. The CDR3 DNA sequence: TGTGCCAGCTCACTCCAGGGGGCGCCCCATGGTGAGCAGTTCTTC.

V is TRBV29-1 and J is TRBJ2-5; D possibly corresponds to TRBD2 (5 bases). The CDR3 runs to 14 residues. The V gene lost 3 bases and the J gene lost 2 bases, with 13 bases spanning the gap. CDR1 and CDR2 (germline): SQVTM, ANQGSEA. In DNA form, the CDR3 reads TGCAGCGTTGACGATTTGGGGAGACAAGAGACCCAGTACTTC. Amino acids: CSVDDLGRQETQYF.

The V and J genes are TRBV4-2 and TRBJ1-6, with D perhaps TRBD1 (6 bases). CDR1 and CDR2 from the germline V gene are LGHNA and YNFKEQ. This CDR3 comprises 17 residues. Trimming left V 0 bases short and J 7 bases short, with 16 bases between. This CDR3 is CASSQDVGGGKNSPLHF. The DNA of the CDR3 is TGTGCCAGCAGCCAAGACGTAGGAGGGGGAAAAAATTCACCCCTCCACTTT.

The chain is built from TRBV13 and TRBJ1-2; the match to TRBD1 covers 7 bases. The CDR3 is 15 residues long. Trimming took 4 bases from V and 1 from J; bases not matched to a gene: 6. Per the germline V gene, CDR1 is PRHDT and CDR2 is FYEKMQ (reference sequence). The CDR3 is CASSSRQGVNYGYTF. CDR3 DNA sequence: TGTGCCAGCAGCTCCCGACAGGGTGTTAACTATGGCTACACCTTC.

J is TRBJ2-3 and V is TRBV18; 10 nucleotides match TRBD2. This CDR3 contains 15 residues. Unmatched junction bases numbered 5, after V lost 5 bases and J lost 3 bases. Germline V gives CDR1 KGHSH, CDR2 LQKENI. The CDR3 sequence is CASSAAGGPTDTQYF. CDR3 in DNA: TGTGCCAGCTCAGCAGCGGGGGGGCCGACAGATACGCAGTATTTT.

The table lists this clone with a count of one. The chain carries TRBV18 and TRBJ1-1; D possibly corresponds to TRBD1 (6 bases). CDR3 size: 14 residues. Germline CDR1 is KGHSH and CDR2 is LQKENI. V was trimmed by 8 bases and J by 0 bases, leaving 13 bases between them. CDR3 region: CASRLQGMNTEAFF. In DNA, the CDR3 is TGTGCCAGCCGATTACAGGGAATGAACACTGAAGCTTTCTTT.

This chain uses TRBV6-6 with TRBJ1-2; tentative D call: TRBD1 (5 bases). CDR3 size: 13 residues. V was pared by 6 bases and J by 4 bases, with 12 bases between. Germline assignment: CDR1 MNHNY and CDR2 SVGAGI (reference sequence). The CDR3 bases are TGTGCCAGCAGGGACACCCGGGGCTATGGCTACACCTTC. Translated, it gives CASRDTRGYGYTF.

In its sample, this clone was seen a few times. The genes are TRBV6-1 and TRBJ2-7; 9 nucleotides align to TRBD1. The V gene end was trimmed by 0 bases and the J gene end by 6 bases; junction bases not matched to a gene: 3. CDR3 length: 14 amino acids. Germline V gives CDR1 MNHNS, CDR2 SASEGT. The chain's CDR3 is CASSEAGDRVEQYF. DNA for the CDR3: TGTGCCAGCAGTGAAGCGGGGGACAGGGTCGAGCAGTACTTC.

In nucleotides, the CDR3 is TGTGCCAGCAGCTTAGCAGGGGTAGAGCAGTACTTC. Translating gives CASSLAGVEQYF. The V and J genes are TRBV7-2 and TRBJ2-7; tentatively, D is TRBD1 (5 bases). Trimming pared 0 bases from V and 7 bases from J, leaving 7 bases between. The CDR3 is 12 residues long. Germline-derived CDR1 and CDR2 are SGHTA and FQGNSA.

The chain's CDR3 is CASSPNPDNSPLHF. As DNA, the CDR3 is TGTGCCAGCAGCCCAAACCCGGACAATTCACCCCTCCACTTT. This chain uses TRBV7-9 with TRBJ1-6; D remains unclear. Between the trimmed V and J ends, which lost 5 bases and 7 bases, there was a span of 12 bases. The germline V gene has CDR1 SEHNR and CDR2 FQNEAQ (reference sequence). The CDR3 totals 14 residues.

This clone showed up just a few times. The rearrangement joins TRBV5-4 to TRBJ1-2; D is possibly TRBD1 (6 bases). The CDR3 contains 12 residues. The germline V and J ends were trimmed by 3 bases and 7 bases, with 10 bases remaining between them. Per the germline V gene, CDR1 is SGHNT and CDR2 is YYREEE (reference sequence). As DNA, the CDR3 is TGTGCCAGCAGCTCATCAGGGGTTGGCTACACCTTC. This gives the protein CASSSSGVGYTF.